A selection of T cell receptor beta chains follows, all from one sample in a study of blood T cells in healthy people across ages. MiXCR was run by TCRdb on the 5' RACE reads, yielding one entry per CDR3 protein. This table holds roughly 860,000 distinct CDR3 sequences, roughly 60% found once. Sequencing used blood. The receptors originated from a man aged 25-40 years in good health. CDR3s include the opening cysteine and the closing phenylalanine or tryptophan.

v_call cdr3_aa
TRBV18 CASSLGDRESEETQYF
TRBV30 CAWSSGGHGYTF
TRBV7-2 CASSSDHYRQETQYF
TRBV9 CASSVEGTYDEQYF
TRBV3-1 CASSRYQAGLGTDTQYF
TRBV4-2 CASSQVGRETLLSYEQYF
TRBV27 CASSLWGGAINEQYF
TRBV12-3/TRBV12-4 CASTLLGQGEKLFF
TRBV7-2 CASSLEQGSNRPQHF
TRBV6-1 CASSEERDTYYEQYF
TRBV3-1 CASSQEYRNYEQYF
TRBV30 CAWRREGETQYF
TRBV29-1 CSVGDPLAQHF
TRBV4-1 CACSQGDGLPYEQYF
TRBV9 CASSGGLAGAYNEQFF
TRBV7-8 CASSGGTGIIYEQYF
TRBV7-9 CASSLGAGRSSYNEQFF
TRBV5-1 CASSSTTSGGNEQYF
TRBV29-1 CSGTNGSTDTQYF
TRBV7-9 CASSPRVGIIYEQYF
TRBV9 CASSPRPSGIETQYF
TRBV20-1 CSATWGTQYF
TRBV4-3 CASSQDSGQETQYF
TRBV29-1 CSVDRGANTGELFF
TRBV12-3/TRBV12-4 CASSLEGQSNQPQHF
TRBV5-1 CASSRDSGEKLFF
TRBV9 CASSADRRGEETQYF
TRBV27 CASSSPRDRGLNEQFF
TRBV12-3/TRBV12-4 CASRVTGRSSYEQYF
TRBV11-1 CASSLVTWDETQFF
TRBV20-1 CSAPSPSSYNEQFF
TRBV28 CASSTNLAGGYETQYF
TRBV6-1 CASSEGGQSYNEQFF
TRBV10-3 CAISDTGGFSYEQYF
TRBV10-3 CAIRVGLANTDTQYF
TRBV5-1 CASSFRTKSGNEQYF
TRBV20-1 CSASKGTRDTDTQYF
TRBV6-1 CASSAPYSNQPQHF
TRBV12-3/TRBV12-4 CASSFGIAGVSTDTQYF
TRBV12-3/TRBV12-4 CASSLTGHGEQYF
TRBV5-4 CASSPDRPTDTQYF
TRBV7-9 CASSSSGNNNEQFF
TRBV4-3 CASSQVRGANEKLFF
TRBV5-1 CASSSGARGANVLTF
TRBV4-3 CASSQSVNYGYTF
TRBV4-3 CASSQDQAGGLTDTQYF